This entry lists 31 T cell receptor beta chains sequenced from one sample in a study of OX40 agonist ivuxolimab in advanced cancers. The method was immunoSEQ multiplex PCR; TCRdb's version includes in-frame clones alone and lacks a portion of them. The table shows under 40,000 clones, with 65% to 80% occurring only once. This sample comprised CD4+ or CD8+ T cells sorted from blood, obtained in a trial of the OX40 agonist ivuxolimab. The receptors come from an adult with an advanced solid tumor such as melanoma, head and neck, liver or kidney cancer.

This clone has more than one count but fewer than ten. This chain links TRBV30 with TRBJ2-7; D unclear. Germline CDR1 and CDR2: GTSNPN and SVGIG (reference sequence). V lost 0 bases, J lost 2 bases, and 8 bases lay in between. This CDR3 spans 13 amino acids. The chain's CDR3 is CAWSVSRAYEQYF. Here the CDR3 DNA reads TGTGCCTGGAGTGTAAGCAGAGCCTACGAGCAGTACTTC.

The gene calls are TRBV7-2 and TRBJ2-5; D may match TRBD1 or TRBD2 (6 bases each). Germline assignment: CDR1 SGHTA and CDR2 FQGNSA. Trimming left V 5 bases short and J 4 bases short, with 17 bases between. This CDR3 contains 15 residues. In DNA form, the CDR3 reads TGTGCCAGCAGCCTAGGGGGGCCGGCGGGAGAGACCCAGTACTTC. As protein: CASSLGGPAGETQYF.

This rearrangement joins TRBV4-1 to TRBJ2-1; 7 bases line up with TRBD1. The CDR3 runs to 14 residues. V was pared by 0 bases and J by 9 bases, with 5 bases of the junction left unmatched. Germline V CDR1 and CDR2: MGHRA, YSYEKL. CDR3 sequence (DNA): TGCGCCAGCAGCCAAGAAGGGGGCACTTTTGAGCAGTTCTTC. Protein sequence: CASSQEGGTFEQFF.

The J gene is TRBJ1-6, the V gene TRBV30; 7 nucleotides align to TRBD1. Germline V gene data show CDR1 as GTSNPN and CDR2 as SVGIG (reference sequence). This CDR3 comprises 15 residues. V trimming: 3 bases; J trimming: 6 bases; junction bases outside the gene matches: 8. The CDR3 nucleotides are TGTGCCTGGAGACCAGGGGGGGGTGGTAATTCACCCCTCCACTTT. Protein product: CAWRPGGGGNSPLHF.

The chain has TRBV9 and TRBJ2-7, with TRBD1 identical over 7 bases. Trimming removed 4 bases from V and 3 bases from J; junction bases left unmatched: 7. CDR1 SGDLS and CDR2 YYNGEE come from the germline V gene. The CDR3 has 14 amino acids. CDR3 coding DNA: TGTGCCAGCAGCCTAGGGGACAGTAGCTACGAGCAGTACTTC. Translating gives CASSLGDSSYEQYF. The full variable domain, in which reference TRBV9 and TRBJ2-7 provide the parts outside the CDR3, is DSGVTQTPKHLITATGQRVTLRCSPRSGDLSVYWYQQSLDQGLQFLIQYYNGEERAKGNILERFSAQQFPDLHSELNLSSLELGDSALYFCASSLGDSSYEQYFGPGTRLTVT.

Within the sample, this clone is medium-sized. This chain uses TRBV7-8 with TRBJ2-7; 8 bases are a match to TRBD1. In germline, CDR1 is SGHVS, CDR2 FQNEAQ. V lost 1 base and J lost 2; bases outside the gene matches: 1. This CDR3 contains 14 residues. DNA for the CDR3: TGTGCCAGCAGCTTAGAACAGGGGGCCTACGAGCAGTACTTC. It specifies CASSLEQGAYEQYF.

The chain is built from TRBV30 and TRBJ1-6; D gene unclear. This CDR3 contains 14 residues. V was shortened by 2 bases and J by 3 bases, with 8 bases between the two germline ends. Germline V gene data show CDR1 as GTSNPN and CDR2 as SVGIG (reference sequence). CDR3 nucleotide sequence: TGTGCCTGGAGTCCGGGTAGCTATAATTCACCCCTCCACTTT. Translation: CAWSPGSYNSPLHF.

The genes are TRBV11-2 and TRBJ1-1; D remains ambiguous. Germline-derived CDR1 and CDR2 are SGHAT and FQNNGV. V dropped 0 bases and J dropped 0 bases, with 11 bases sitting between them. The CDR3 runs 16 residues. CDR3 in DNA: TGTGCCAGCAGCTTAGAGGGCGGACTCATGAACACTGAAGCTTTCTTT. Amino acids: CASSLEGGLMNTEAFF.

This clone was picked up one time. This chain joins TRBV18 and TRBJ1-5, with 10 bases lining up with TRBD1. Trimming took 3 bases from V and 4 from J; bases not matched to a gene: 0. Germline V gene sequence: CDR1 KGHSH, CDR2 LQKENI. The length of the CDR3 is 14 residues. CDR3: CASSPGQGNQPQHF. Here the CDR3 DNA reads TGTGCCAGCTCACCGGGACAGGGGAATCAGCCCCAGCATTTT.

The V gene is TRBV5-8, the J gene TRBJ2-7; 7 nucleotides agree with TRBD1. Germline CDR1 SGHTS, CDR2 YDEGEE. Germline trimming cut 3 bases from V and 6 bases from J; bases unmatched to any gene: 18. CDR3 length equals 17 residues. The CDR3 is CASSSPGQLVSRGEQYV. The CDR3 region has the DNA TGTGCCAGCAGCTCCCCGGGACAGCTCGTATCCAGGGGCGAGCAGTACGTC.

V usage is TRBV30 and J usage is TRBJ1-5; D may be TRBD1 (5 bases). V was shortened by 2 bases and J by 4 bases, with 9 bases between the two germline ends. CDR1 is GTSNPN and CDR2 is SVGIG in the germline V gene (reference sequence). The CDR3 loop spans 13 amino acids. The CDR3 DNA reads TGTGCCTGGAGTACGGGGCAAAATCAGCCCCAGCATTTT. Its protein is CAWSTGQNQPQHF.

The sample holds a few counts of this clone. The chain combines TRBV2 with TRBJ2-6; D is possibly TRBD2 (5 bases). The germline CDR1 and CDR2 sequences are SNHLY and FYNNEI. CDR3 length: 15 amino acids. V lost 2 bases, J lost 2 bases, and 7 bases lay in between. The CDR3 nucleotides read TGTGCCAGCAGTGAACCCGGGGCTGGGGCCAACGTCCTGACTTTC. This sequence encodes CASSEPGAGANVLTF.

In this sample, this clone is medium-sized. The rearrangement joins TRBV5-1 to TRBJ2-3, with D perhaps TRBD2 (6 bases). Germline V gives CDR1 SGHRS, CDR2 YFSETQ. The CDR3 extends over 14 amino acids. Trimming removed 4 bases at V and 1 base at J, with 10 bases between. This CDR3 is CASSLSGGTDTQYF. CDR3 DNA: TGCGCCAGCAGCCTCTCGGGGGGCACAGATACGCAGTATTTT.

The J gene is TRBJ2-5, the V gene TRBV2, with D possibly being TRBD1 (6 bases). Germline V gene data show CDR1 as SNHLY and CDR2 as FYNNEI. This CDR3 has 13 amino acids. Trimming took 5 bases from V and 1 from J, leaving 8 bases between them. The CDR3 coding sequence is TGTGCCAGCAGTAGGACAGCCCAAGAGACCCAGTACTTC. It translates to CASSRTAQETQYF.

This sequence joins TRBV7-2 and TRBJ1-4, with 7 bases matching TRBD1. With V trimmed by 5 bases and J by 8 bases, 11 bases remained unmatched. This CDR3 is 15 amino acids long. Germline V gives CDR1 SGHTA, CDR2 FQGNSA. The CDR3 DNA follows: TGTGCCAGCAGCCAAAACAGGGGTGTACGGGAAAAACTGTTTTTT. Amino acids: CASSQNRGVREKLFF.

This chain connects TRBV6-1 to TRBJ1-4; 10 nucleotides align to TRBD1. The CDR3 loop spans 14 amino acids. The V and J ends lost 6 bases and 5 bases, in that order; junction bases with no gene match: 3. Looked up from germline, CDR1 is MNHNS and CDR2 is SASEGT. CDR3 bases: TGTGCCAGCAGGCCGGGACAGGGGAATGAAAAACTGTTTTTT. Protein product: CASRPGQGNEKLFF.

V gene TRBV11-3 combines with J gene TRBJ2-1, with a tentative D call TRBD1 (5 bases). The ends were cut back, 1 base at V and 5 bases at J, with 9 bases in the middle. Per germline, CDR1 SGHNT and CDR2 YENEEA. This CDR3 has 14 residues. The CDR3 coding sequence is TGTGCCAGCAGCTTAGGGGGCACCCACAATGAGCAGTTCTTC. Encoded protein: CASSLGGTHNEQFF.

This clone was counted a few times. This chain uses TRBV2 with TRBJ1-2; D unclear. The CDR3 spans 13 residues. Trimming took off 7 bases at V and 8 bases at J, with 17 bases between the two ends. Germline loops: CDR1 SNHLY, CDR2 FYNNEI. The CDR3 region is CASKGPSIGGYTF. CDR3 coding DNA: TGTGCCAGCAAAGGGCCCAGCATAGGGGGCTACACCTTC.

The chain employs TRBV5-1 and TRBJ2-7; maybe TRBD2 (6 bases). Germline V gene data show CDR1 as SGHRS and CDR2 as YFSETQ. Trimming took off 3 bases at V and 2 bases at J, with 12 bases between the two ends. The CDR3 extends over 14 amino acids. The CDR3 sequence: CASSSGDGPYEQYF. Here the CDR3 DNA reads TGCGCCAGCAGCTCGGGGGACGGCCCCTACGAGCAGTACTTC.

The rearrangement links TRBV5-4 to TRBJ2-4; D not certain. V shed 3 bases and J shed 6 bases, with 10 bases lying between them. CDR3 length: 13 amino acids. Germline CDR1 is SGHNT and CDR2 is YYREEE (reference sequence). CDR3 bases: TGTGCCAGCAGCTCTACCAAGGGAAACATTCAGTACTTC. Residues: CASSSTKGNIQYF. Combining the CDR3 with reference TRBV5-4 and TRBJ2-4 gives the whole variable domain ETGVTQSPTHLIKTRGQQVTLRCSSQSGHNTVSWYQQALGQGPQFIFQYYREEENGRGNFPPRFSGLQFPNYSSELNVNALELDDSALYLCASSSTKGNIQYFGAGTRLSVL.

V and J are TRBV7-3 and TRBJ2-3; the match to TRBD2 covers 8 bases. Germline-derived CDR1 and CDR2 are SGHTA and FQGTGA. The CDR3 runs 16 residues. J lost 1 base, V lost 5 bases, and 8 bases had no gene match. The CDR3, as DNA: TGTGCCAGCAGCGTGGTGGGCGGGGGGCGCACAGATACGCAGTATTTT. Its translation: CASSVVGGGRTDTQYF.

The chain has TRBV30 and TRBJ2-2; 8 nucleotides match TRBD2. This CDR3 comprises 15 residues. Germline CDR1 GTSNPN, CDR2 SVGIG (reference sequence). V dropped 7 bases and J dropped 5; count of bases not matched to a gene: 12. CDR3 residues: CASPSPGGLTGELFF. The CDR3 DNA sequence: TGTGCCTCCCCCTCCCCGGGGGGGCTAACCGGGGAGCTGTTTTTT.

The chain uses TRBV6-4 and TRBJ2-2; possible D gene TRBD1, 5 bases. Germline V CDR1 and CDR2: MRHNA, SNTAGT. This CDR3 is 14 amino acids long. V lost 6 bases, J lost 3 bases, and 11 bases lay in between. This CDR3 is CASSPDSHTGELFF. In DNA, the CDR3 is TGTGCCAGCAGCCCTGACAGTCACACCGGGGAGCTGTTTTTT.

V is TRBV2 and J is TRBJ2-3; 11 bases line up with TRBD2. Per germline, CDR1 SNHLY and CDR2 FYNNEI. The length of the CDR3 is 16 residues. The J segment lost 0 bases and the V segment lost 3 bases, leaving 2 bases of the junction unmatched. The CDR3 sequence is CASSEVAGGSTDTQYF. CDR3 in DNA: TGTGCCAGCAGTGAGGTAGCGGGGGGGAGCACAGATACGCAGTATTTT. Looking up the rest from reference TRBV2 and TRBJ2-3 gives the full variable domain: EPEVTQTPSHQVTQMGQEVILRCVPISNHLYFYWYRQILGQKVEFLVSFYNNEISEKSEIFDDQFSVERPDGSNFTLKIRSTKLEDSAMYFCASSEVAGGSTDTQYFGPGTRLTVL.

This sequence joins TRBV18 and TRBJ2-3, with TRBD1 identical over 9 bases. V shed 2 bases, J shed 4 bases, and the junction held 4 bases outside the gene matches. In germline, CDR1 is KGHSH, CDR2 LQKENI. The CDR3 contains 15 residues. In DNA, the CDR3 is TGTGCCAGCTCACCAGGGACAGGGAGGTCAGATACGCAGTATTTT. This translates into CASSPGTGRSDTQYF. The whole variable domain, remainder taken from reference TRBV18 and TRBJ2-3, is NAGVMQNPRHLVRRRGQEARLRCSPMKGHSHVYWYRQLPEEGLKFMVYLQKENIIDESGMPKERFSAEFPKEGPSILRIQQVVRGDSAAYFCASSPGTGRSDTQYFGPGTRLTVL.

This rearrangement joins TRBV29-1 to TRBJ2-5, with 10 bases fitting TRBD1. This CDR3 spans 15 amino acids. The trim removed 2 bases at V and 6 bases at J, leaving 9 bases unmatched. Germline CDR1 reads SQVTM; CDR2 reads ANQGSEA. The CDR3 DNA follows: TGCAGCGTTGAAAAGGACAGGGGGTATCTCAAGACCCAGTACTTC. Translation gives CSVEKDRGYLKTQYF.

The gene calls are TRBV25-1 and TRBJ1-2, with 7 bases identical to TRBD1. CDR1 is MGHDK, CDR2 SYGVNS, per germline. With V trimmed by 5 bases and J by 3 bases, 12 bases remained unmatched. CDR3 length equals 16 residues. The CDR3 DNA reads as TGTGCCAGCAGTACCTCGACAGGGCCTGGGCACTATGGCTACACCTTC. This encodes CASSTSTGPGHYGYTF.

In DNA form, the CDR3 reads TGTGCCAGCAGCATAAAAGGGCTGGCAGATACGCAGTATTTT. This gives the protein CASSIKGLADTQYF. The chain employs TRBV7-9 and TRBJ2-3; D remains ambiguous. The V gene lost 5 bases and the J gene lost 4 bases, with 13 bases spanning the gap. Germline CDR1 is SEHNR and CDR2 is FQNEAQ (reference sequence). The CDR3 is 14 amino acids.

There are a few counts of this clone. The genes are TRBV2 and TRBJ2-2, with 8 bases that match TRBD2. Looked up from germline, CDR1 is SNHLY and CDR2 is FYNNEI. The CDR3 consists of 15 residues. Unmatched junction bases numbered 7, after V lost 3 bases and J lost 7 bases. The DNA for the CDR3 is TGTGCCAGCAGTGAGTTGCGGGGGGTGAACGGGGAGCTGTTTTTT. The encoded protein is CASSELRGVNGELFF.

The V gene is TRBV9, the J gene TRBJ2-5, with 12 bases that match TRBD2. CDR3 length equals 17 residues. The trim removed 0 bases at V and 1 base at J, leaving 4 bases unmatched. Per germline, CDR1 SGDLS and CDR2 YYNGEE. The CDR3 nucleotides are TGTGCCAGCAGCGTAGCCGCGACTAGCGGGGGCCAAGAGACCCAGTACTTC. This translates into CASSVAATSGGQETQYF.

This clone was counted once. J is TRBJ2-3 and V is TRBV7-2; D call uncertain. V lost 4 bases and J 0 bases, leaving 5 bases between the germline ends. The CDR3 has 13 residues. Germline V CDR1 and CDR2: SGHTA, FQGNSA. CDR3 nucleotides: TGTGCCAGCAGCTACGTTAGCACAGATACGCAGTATTTT. Protein: CASSYVSTDTQYF.